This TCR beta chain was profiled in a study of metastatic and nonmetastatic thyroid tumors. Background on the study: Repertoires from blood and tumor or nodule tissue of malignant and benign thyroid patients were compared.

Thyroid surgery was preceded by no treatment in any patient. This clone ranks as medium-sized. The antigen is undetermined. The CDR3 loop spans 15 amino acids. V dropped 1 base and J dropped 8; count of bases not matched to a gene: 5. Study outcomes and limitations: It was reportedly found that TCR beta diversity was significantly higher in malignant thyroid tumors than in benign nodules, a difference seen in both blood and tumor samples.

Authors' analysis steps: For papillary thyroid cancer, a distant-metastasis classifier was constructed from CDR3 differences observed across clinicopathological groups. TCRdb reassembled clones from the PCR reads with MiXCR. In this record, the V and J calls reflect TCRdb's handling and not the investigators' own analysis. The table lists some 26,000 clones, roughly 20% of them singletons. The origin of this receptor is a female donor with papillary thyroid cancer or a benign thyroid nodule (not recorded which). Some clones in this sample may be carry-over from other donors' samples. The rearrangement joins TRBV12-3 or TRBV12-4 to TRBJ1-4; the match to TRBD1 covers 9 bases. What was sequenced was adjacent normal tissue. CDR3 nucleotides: TGTGCCAGCAGTTTAGGGACAGGGGTCGGGGAAAAACTGTTTTTT. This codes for CASSLGTGVGEKLFF.